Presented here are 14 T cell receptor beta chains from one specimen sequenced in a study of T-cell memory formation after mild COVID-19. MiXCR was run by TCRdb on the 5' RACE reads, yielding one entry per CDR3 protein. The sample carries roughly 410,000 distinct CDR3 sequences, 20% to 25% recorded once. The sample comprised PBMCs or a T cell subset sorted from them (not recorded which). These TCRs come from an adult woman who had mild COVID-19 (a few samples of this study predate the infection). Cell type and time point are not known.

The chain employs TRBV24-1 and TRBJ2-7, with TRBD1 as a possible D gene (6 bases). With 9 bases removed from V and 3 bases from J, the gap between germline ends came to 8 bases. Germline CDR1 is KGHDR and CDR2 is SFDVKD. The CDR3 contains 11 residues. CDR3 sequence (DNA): TGTGCCACCGAGGGGGACTACGAGCAGTACTTC. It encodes CATEGDYEQYF.

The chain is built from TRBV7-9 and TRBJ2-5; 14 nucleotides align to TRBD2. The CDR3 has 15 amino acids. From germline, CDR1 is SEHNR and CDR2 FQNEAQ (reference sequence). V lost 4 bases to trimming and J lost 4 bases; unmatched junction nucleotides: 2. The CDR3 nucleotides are TGTGCCAGCAGCTCGGGACTAGCGGGAGTAGAGACCCAGTACTTC. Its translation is CASSSGLAGVETQYF.

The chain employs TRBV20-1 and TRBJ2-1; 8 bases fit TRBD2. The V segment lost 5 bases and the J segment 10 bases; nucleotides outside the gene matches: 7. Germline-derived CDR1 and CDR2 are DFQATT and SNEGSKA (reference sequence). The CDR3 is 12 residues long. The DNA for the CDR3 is TGCAGTGCTCAGCGGGGGCCGAGGGAGCAGTTCTTC. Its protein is CSAQRGPREQFF.

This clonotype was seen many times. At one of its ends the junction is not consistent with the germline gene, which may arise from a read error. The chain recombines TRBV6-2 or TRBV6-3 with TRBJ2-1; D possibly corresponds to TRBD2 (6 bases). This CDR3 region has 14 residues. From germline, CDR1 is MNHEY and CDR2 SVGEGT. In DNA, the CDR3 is TGTGCCAGCGGAATAAGGGACTCCCACAATGAGCAGTTCTTC. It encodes CASGIRDSHNEQFF.

The CDR3: CASSVSTQETQYF. Here the CDR3 DNA reads TGTGCCAGCAGCGTCTCCACCCAAGAGACCCAGTACTTC. The chain uses TRBV9 and TRBJ2-5; unclear D gene. Trimming took off 2 bases at V and 1 base at J, with 6 bases between the two ends. Germline V CDR1 and CDR2: SGDLS, YYNGEE. This CDR3 is 13 amino acids long.

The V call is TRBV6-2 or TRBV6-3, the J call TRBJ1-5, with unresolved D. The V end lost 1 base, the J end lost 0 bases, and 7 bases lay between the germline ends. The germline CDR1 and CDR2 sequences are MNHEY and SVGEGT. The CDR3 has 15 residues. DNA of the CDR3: TGTGCCAGCAGTTACTGGGGTTATAGCAATCAGCCCCAGCATTTT. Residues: CASSYWGYSNQPQHF.

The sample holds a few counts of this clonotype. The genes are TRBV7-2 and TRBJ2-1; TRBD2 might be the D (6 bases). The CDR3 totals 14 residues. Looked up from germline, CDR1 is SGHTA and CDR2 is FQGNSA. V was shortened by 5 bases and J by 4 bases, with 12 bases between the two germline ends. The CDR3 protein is CASSPPAGYNEQFF. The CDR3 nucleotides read TGTGCCAGCAGCCCACCAGCGGGTTACAATGAGCAGTTCTTC.

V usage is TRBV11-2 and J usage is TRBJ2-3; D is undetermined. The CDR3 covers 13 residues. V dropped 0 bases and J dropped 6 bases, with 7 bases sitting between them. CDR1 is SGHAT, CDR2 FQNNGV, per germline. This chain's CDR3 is CASSLDPSDTQYF. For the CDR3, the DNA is TGTGCCAGCAGCTTAGACCCATCGGATACGCAGTATTTT.

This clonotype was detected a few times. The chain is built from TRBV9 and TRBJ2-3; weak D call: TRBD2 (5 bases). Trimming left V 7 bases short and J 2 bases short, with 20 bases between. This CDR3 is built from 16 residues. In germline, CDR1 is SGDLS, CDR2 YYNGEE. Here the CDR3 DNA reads TGTGCCAGCGGCCTGGTGGGAGCCCCTAACACAGATACGCAGTATTTT. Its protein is CASGLVGAPNTDTQYF.

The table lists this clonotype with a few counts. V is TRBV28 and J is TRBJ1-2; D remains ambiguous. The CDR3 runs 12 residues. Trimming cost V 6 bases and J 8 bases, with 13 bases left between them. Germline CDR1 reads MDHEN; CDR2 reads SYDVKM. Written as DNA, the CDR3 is TGTGCCAGCAGCTCAGGATTCGGGGGCTACACCTTC. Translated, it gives CASSSGFGGYTF.

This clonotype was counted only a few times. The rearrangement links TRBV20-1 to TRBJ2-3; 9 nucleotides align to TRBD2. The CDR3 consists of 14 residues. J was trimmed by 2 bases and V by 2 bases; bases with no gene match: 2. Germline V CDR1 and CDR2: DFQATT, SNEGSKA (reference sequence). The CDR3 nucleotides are TGCAGTGCTAGAAGACTAGCGGCCACAGATACGCAGTATTTT. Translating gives CSARRLAATDTQYF.

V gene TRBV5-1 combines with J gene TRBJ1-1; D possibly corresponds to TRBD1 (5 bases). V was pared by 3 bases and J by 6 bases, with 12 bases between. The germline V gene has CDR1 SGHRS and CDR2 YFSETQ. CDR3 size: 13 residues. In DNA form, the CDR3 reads TGCGCCAGCAGCTCCCCGGGGCCCGCTGAAGCTTTCTTT. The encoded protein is CASSSPGPAEAFF.

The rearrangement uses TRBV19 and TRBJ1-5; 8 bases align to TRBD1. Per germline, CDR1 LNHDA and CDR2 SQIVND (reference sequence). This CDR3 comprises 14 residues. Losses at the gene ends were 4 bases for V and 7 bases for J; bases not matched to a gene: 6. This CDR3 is CASSRGTGWQPQHF. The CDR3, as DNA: TGTGCCAGTAGTAGAGGGACAGGTTGGCAGCCCCAGCATTTT.

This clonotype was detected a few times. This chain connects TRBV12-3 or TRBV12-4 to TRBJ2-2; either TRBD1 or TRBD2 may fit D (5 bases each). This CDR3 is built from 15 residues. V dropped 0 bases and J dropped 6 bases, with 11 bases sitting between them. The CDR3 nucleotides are TGTGCCAGCAGTTTAGCGTCCAGGGAGCCCGGGGAGCTGTTTTTT. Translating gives CASSLASREPGELFF.